Below, 21 T cell receptor beta chains from the same sample are listed, as sequenced in a study of T cells expressing NK-cell markers. From the 5' RACE reads, TCRdb lists one entry per CDR3 protein and no DNA. This table holds some 460,000 distinct CDR3 sequences. The sequencing input was blood T cells: a sorted CD56 or NKG2C T cell subset, CD4+ or CD8+ T cells, or bulk PBMC T cells (not recorded which). The receptors here all came from a woman aged 45-60 years in good health.

V gene TRBV6-1 combines with J gene TRBJ1-3. Germline CDR1 reads MNHNS; CDR2 reads SASEGT. There are 14 residues in the CDR3. CDR3 in amino acids: CASSPAVAGNTIYF.

V and J are TRBV20-1 and TRBJ2-2; TCRdb indicates TRBD1, and absent DNA this call remains unverified. There are 14 residues in the CDR3. Germline-derived CDR1 and CDR2 are DFQATT and SNEGSKA (reference sequence). This CDR3 is CSAIPGGLVGELFF.

V gene TRBV6-5 combines with J gene TRBJ2-5; the D call of TRBD1 rests on TCRdb alone, since no DNA is present to check it. Per the germline V gene, CDR1 is MNHEY and CDR2 is SVGAGI. This CDR3 has 16 residues. CDR3 protein: CASSWGGAELQETQYF.

The chain is built from TRBV4-1 and TRBJ2-3; there is no DNA to check the TCRdb D call of TRBD1. This CDR3 region has 15 residues. CDR1 and CDR2 (germline): MGHRA, YSYEKL. Here the CDR3 reads CASSQIGQRTDTQYF.

The V call is TRBV19, the J call TRBJ2-5; checking the TCRdb D call of TRBD1 is not possible without DNA. The CDR3 has 16 amino acids. Germline loops: CDR1 LNHDA, CDR2 SQIVND (reference sequence). The CDR3 reads CASRRVGTGGRETQYF. Variable domain in full (rest from reference TRBV19 and TRBJ2-5): DGGITQSPKYLFRKEGQNVTLSCEQNLNHDAMYWYRQDPGQGLRLIYYSQIVNDFQKGDIAEGYSVSREKKESFPLTVTSAQKNPTAFYLCASRRVGTGGRETQYFGPGTRLLVL.

V and J are TRBV7-2 and TRBJ2-1; TCRdb outputs TRBD2, but without DNA this stays unchecked. Germline loops: CDR1 SGHTA, CDR2 FQGNSA. CDR3 length: 16 residues. The CDR3 sequence is CASSLTAGNLYNEQFF. The complete variable domain, with remaining parts taken from reference TRBV7-2 and TRBJ2-1, reads GAGVSQSPSNKVTEKGKDVELRCDPISGHTALYWYRQSLGQGLEFLIYFQGNSAPDKSGLPSDRFSAERTGGSVSTLTIQRTQQEDSAVYLCASSLTAGNLYNEQFFGPGTRLTVL.

J is TRBJ1-4 and V is TRBV6-5; TCRdb picks TRBD1, but there is no DNA to check that call. Germline lookup yields CDR1 MNHEY and CDR2 SVGAGI. The CDR3 has 12 amino acids. The CDR3 sequence is CASRNGQGQLFF.

The V and J genes are TRBV6-2 or TRBV6-3 and TRBJ2-2; TCRdb indicates TRBD2, and absent DNA this call remains unverified. CDR3 length: 14 amino acids. Per the germline V gene, CDR1 is MNHEY and CDR2 is SVGEGT. This CDR3 reads CASSLAGVIGELFF.

The genes are TRBV2 and TRBJ2-1. The CDR3 totals 14 residues. CDR1 and CDR2 (germline): SNHLY, FYNNEI. The CDR3 loop is CASSEISSYNEQFF.

V gene TRBV15 combines with J gene TRBJ1-2; no DNA is available, so the TRBD1 call from TCRdb remains unchecked. The CDR3 loop spans 16 amino acids. Germline V gene data show CDR1 as LNHNV and CDR2 as YYDKDF (reference sequence). The CDR3 spells CATSSGGRSRDYGYTF.

The chain uses TRBV7-3 and TRBJ2-3; TCRdb returns TRBD2, unconfirmable since there is no DNA. This CDR3 contains 15 residues. Germline V lookup: CDR1 SGHTA, CDR2 FQGTGA. CDR3: CASSPKRERTDTQYF.

CDR3 sequence reads: CAWSVPGAGGTQYF. The chain is built from TRBV30 and TRBJ2-5; without DNA, the TCRdb call of TRBD1 cannot be checked. Germline CDR1 and CDR2: GTSNPN and SVGIG (reference sequence). The length of the CDR3 is 14 residues. Looking up the rest from reference TRBV30 and TRBJ2-5 gives the full variable domain: SQTIHQWPATLVQPVGSPLSLECTVEGTSNPNLYWYRQAAGRGLQLLFYSVGIGQISSEVPQNLSASRPQDRQFILSSKKLLLSDSGFYLCAWSVPGAGGTQYFGPGTRLLVL.

The chain couples TRBV6-5 to TRBJ1-6; TCRdb reports TRBD1, a call that lacks DNA to check it against. CDR1 and CDR2 (germline): MNHEY, SVGAGI. The CDR3 is 15 amino acids. The chain's CDR3 is CASSYTGQGNSPLHF.

This chain joins TRBV29-1 and TRBJ2-1; the TCRdb call, TRBD1, lacks DNA for checking. CDR3 length: 14 amino acids. Germline CDR1 is SQVTM and CDR2 is ANQGSEA. CDR3: CSVARDRTRSEQFF.

The chain employs TRBV5-1 and TRBJ2-1; TCRdb's assignment of TRBD1 cannot be checked, as there is no DNA. CDR3 length: 12 amino acids. Per the germline V gene, CDR1 is SGHRS and CDR2 is YFSETQ. The CDR3 loop is CASSLVQGEQFF.

The rearrangement links TRBV6-5 to TRBJ2-3; the D gene TCRdb calls, TRBD2, cannot be checked with no DNA. Germline-derived CDR1 and CDR2 are MNHEY and SVGAGI. The CDR3 runs 15 residues. This chain's CDR3 is CASSYGGSLTDTQYF.

This chain connects TRBV11-3 to TRBJ2-1. Germline-derived CDR1 and CDR2 are SGHNT and YENEEA. The CDR3 has 15 amino acids. The CDR3 region is CASSHYEVSYNEQFF.

The J gene is TRBJ1-4, the V gene TRBV5-5; the TCRdb D gene call, TRBD1, has no DNA to confirm it. The CDR3 has 14 amino acids. The germline gives CDR1 SGHKS, CDR2 YYEKEE (reference sequence). CDR3 region: CASSLRDTWEKLFF.

This rearrangement joins TRBV20-1 to TRBJ2-7; TCRdb's D gene call, TRBD1, goes unchecked for lack of DNA. This CDR3 is built from 13 residues. CDR1 and CDR2 from the germline V gene are DFQATT and SNEGSKA (reference sequence). The CDR3 here is CSARRGVPYEQYF.

The V call is TRBV6-5, the J call TRBJ1-5; with no DNA, the TCRdb D assignment of TRBD1 cannot be verified. Germline loops: CDR1 MNHEY, CDR2 SVGAGI. The CDR3 is made up of 18 amino acids. The CDR3 loop reads CASSYTLPGSSGNQPQHF.

J is TRBJ1-2 and V is TRBV5-1. Germline values: CDR1 SGHRS, CDR2 YFSETQ. The CDR3 extends over 15 amino acids. CDR3 protein: CASSLALADASGYTF.